The 22 T cell receptor beta chains in this list originate from one sample, sequenced in a study of cytomegalovirus exposure and HLA in healthy donors. Repertoires were generated with immunoSEQ multiplex PCR, while TCRdb's copy carries only in-frame clones and drops some. The sample yields 110,000 to 150,000 clones, about 90% seen once. The sequenced material came from PBMCs. These receptors were collected from a woman aged 18 to 35 in good health and CMV-seropositive.

The rearrangement joins TRBV27 to TRBJ1-2; no reliable D call. The germline V gene has CDR1 MNHEY and CDR2 SMNVEV (reference sequence). The CDR3 consists of 16 residues. V lost 5 bases and J lost 3, with 19 bases in between. CDR3 amino acids: CASSPDRGYGDYGYTF. The CDR3 DNA sequence: TGTGCCAGCAGTCCCGATCGAGGGTATGGGGACTATGGCTACACCTTC.

The rearrangement joins TRBV13 to TRBJ2-4; D is possibly TRBD2 (6 bases). Trimming cost V 3 bases and J 5 bases, with 14 bases left between them. The CDR3 loop spans 15 amino acids. Germline lookup yields CDR1 PRHDT and CDR2 FYEKMQ (reference sequence). DNA for the CDR3: TGTGCCAGCAGCTTGGGGGGTCGGAGCCAAAACATTCAGTACTTC. This gives the protein CASSLGGRSQNIQYF.

The V gene is TRBV6-5, the J gene TRBJ1-1; D may be TRBD1 (6 bases). The V gene lost 4 bases and the J gene lost 0 bases, with 15 bases spanning the gap. The CDR3 sequence is 16 residues long. Per the germline V gene, CDR1 is MNHEY and CDR2 is SVGAGI. The CDR3 DNA reads as TGTGCCAGCAGTTTCGACAGGAGAATATTGAACACTGAAGCTTTCTTT. It translates to CASSFDRRILNTEAFF.

The V and J genes are TRBV19 and TRBJ1-1; the D gene is possibly TRBD1 (6 bases). Germline values: CDR1 LNHDA, CDR2 SQIVND (reference sequence). The ends were cut back, 11 bases at V and 5 bases at J, with 21 bases in the middle. This CDR3 has 14 amino acids. The CDR3 DNA is TGTGCCGTAACCCGGGCGGGGGCATCAACTGAAGCTTTCTTT. It yields the protein CAVTRAGASTEAFF.

The V call is TRBV27, the J call TRBJ2-1, with D possibly TRBD1 on 5 matching bases. From germline, CDR1 is MNHEY and CDR2 SMNVEV (reference sequence). Trimming took 2 bases from V and 8 from J, leaving 13 bases between them. CDR3 size: 14 residues. The CDR3 sequence is CASSLIPDSHEQFF. CDR3 in DNA: TGTGCCAGCAGTTTAATTCCCGACAGCCATGAGCAGTTCTTC.

This clone appeared a single time. This chain uses TRBV28 with TRBJ2-2, with a possible D match to TRBD1 (6 bases). The V gene lost 6 bases and the J gene lost 5 bases, with 10 bases spanning the gap. This CDR3 is built from 13 residues. CDR1 is MDHEN and CDR2 is SYDVKM in the germline V gene. This chain's CDR3 is CASSSTGTGELFF. CDR3 nucleotide sequence: TGTGCCAGCAGCTCTACAGGGACCGGGGAGCTGTTTTTT.

The rearrangement joins TRBV19 to TRBJ1-6; D perhaps matches TRBD1 (6 bases). Trimming stripped 4 bases from V and 0 bases from J, with 16 bases between. The CDR3 has 18 residues. Germline loops: CDR1 LNHDA, CDR2 SQIVND (reference sequence). The CDR3 region has the DNA TGTGCCAGTAGTACCCATATCGGACAGCGCTCCTATAATTCACCCCTCCACTTT. As protein: CASSTHIGQRSYNSPLHF.

The chain links TRBV5-1 to TRBJ1-2, with D possibly matching TRBD1 (5 bases). Germline CDR1 SGHRS, CDR2 YFSETQ. V lost 0 bases and J lost 6, with 15 bases in between. The CDR3 consists of 15 residues. The CDR3 sequence is CASSLGWGLSDGYTF. In nucleotides, the CDR3 is TGCGCCAGCAGCTTGGGCTGGGGACTCTCTGATGGCTACACCTTC.

V and J are TRBV28 and TRBJ1-2; perhaps TRBD1 as D (5 bases). Germline values: CDR1 MDHEN, CDR2 SYDVKM. V was shortened by 6 bases and J by 4 bases, with 12 bases between the two germline ends. The CDR3 extends over 13 amino acids. Here the CDR3 reads CASSPPDIYGYTF. For the CDR3, the DNA is TGTGCCAGCAGCCCGCCGGACATCTATGGCTACACCTTC.

J is TRBJ2-2 and V is TRBV18; 11 bases match TRBD2. From germline, CDR1 is KGHSH and CDR2 LQKENI. This CDR3 contains 16 residues. V trimming: 4 bases; J trimming: 6 bases; junction bases outside the gene matches: 7. The DNA of the CDR3 is TGTGCCAGCTCACAGACTAGCGGGGCCCTCCCCGGGGAGCTGTTTTTT. Translated: CASSQTSGALPGELFF.

J is TRBJ2-1 and V is TRBV9, with 10 bases aligning to TRBD2. Germline V lookup: CDR1 SGDLS, CDR2 YYNGEE. The CDR3 has 15 amino acids. V shed 7 bases and J 8 bases; nucleotides not matched to a gene: 12. This CDR3 is CASGLPSGSRDEQFF. The DNA for the CDR3 is TGTGCCAGCGGCCTACCTAGCGGGAGTCGGGATGAGCAGTTCTTC.

CDR3 coding DNA: TGTGCCAGCAAACTAAGTGGAGGGACCGGGGAGCTGTTTTTT. The encoded protein is CASKLSGGTGELFF. The V gene is TRBV6-5, the J gene TRBJ2-2, with D possibly matching TRBD2 (6 bases). In germline, CDR1 is MNHEY, CDR2 SVGAGI. The CDR3 loop spans 14 amino acids. V was clipped by 7 bases and J by 5 bases, with 14 bases between them.

The rearrangement uses TRBV6-4 and TRBJ1-6; TRBD1 is a possible D gene (5 bases). The germline V gene encodes CDR1 MRHNA and CDR2 SNTAGT. With 10 bases removed from V and 13 bases from J, the gap between germline ends came to 20 bases. This CDR3 has 13 residues. The DNA of the CDR3 is TGTGCCACCCGACAAGGGGCCGCTGGGCCCCTCCACTTT. Protein product: CATRQGAAGPLHF.

The chain recombines TRBV5-6 with TRBJ2-5; no definite D call. V was cut by 7 bases and J by 1 base, with 14 bases left in between. The CDR3 spans 14 residues. CDR1 and CDR2 from the germline V gene are SGHDT and YYEEEE. The CDR3 region is CASAAYGVQETQYF. The CDR3 coding sequence is TGTGCCAGCGCTGCTTACGGAGTCCAAGAGACCCAGTACTTC.

This clone was seen more than once but under ten times. The chain carries TRBV10-3 and TRBJ2-3; 14 positions agree with TRBD2. Germline values: CDR1 ENHRY, CDR2 SYGVKD. J lost 5 bases, V lost 4 bases, and 11 bases had no gene match. The CDR3 has 18 residues. Here the CDR3 DNA reads TGTGCCATCAGTGCGGCGACTAGCGGGGGGGGATTGGGAGATACGCAGTATTTT. This sequence encodes CAISAATSGGGLGDTQYF.

V gene TRBV14 combines with J gene TRBJ2-7, with D hard to call. V lost 2 bases and J lost 6, with 5 bases in between. Germline V gives CDR1 SGHDN, CDR2 FVKESK. The CDR3 runs 11 residues. Written as DNA, the CDR3 is TGTGCCAGCAGCCAATGGAGCGAGCAGTACTTC. Encoded protein: CASSQWSEQYF.

The chain is built from TRBV21-1 and TRBJ1-1. TRBV21-1 corresponds to a pseudogene. CDR3 length equals 13 residues. For the CDR3, the DNA is TGTGCCAGTTCTTCGGACCGGGGGTCAGAAGCTTTCTTT. It codes for CASSSDRGSEAFF.

The V gene is TRBV4-2, the J gene TRBJ2-1; no firm D call. The CDR3 contains 12 residues. CDR1 is LGHNA, CDR2 YNFKEQ, per germline. Trimming took off 4 bases at V and 9 bases at J, with 10 bases between the two ends. DNA of the CDR3: TGTGCCAGCAGCCCCCCCTCCGGTGAGCAGTTCTTC. Translated: CASSPPSGEQFF.

The chain combines TRBV28 with TRBJ2-7; TRBD2 matches 8 bases. The germline CDR1 and CDR2 sequences are MDHEN and SYDVKM. The J segment lost 0 bases and the V segment lost 6 bases, leaving 7 bases of the junction unmatched. This CDR3 region has 15 residues. The DNA of the CDR3 is TGTGCCAGCAGCGGGGGGGGACTCACCTCCTACGAGCAGTACTTC. Residues: CASSGGGLTSYEQYF. Together with reference TRBV28 and TRBJ2-7, the CDR3 gives the full variable domain: DVKVTQSSRYLVKRTGEKVFLECVQDMDHENMFWYRQDPGLGLRLIYFSYDVKMKEKGDIPEGYSVSREKKERFSLILESASTNQTSMYLCASSGGGLTSYEQYFGPGTRLTVT.

This sequence joins TRBV6-1 and TRBJ2-7; D gene ambiguous. The CDR3 is 11 amino acids. Germline assignment: CDR1 MNHNS and CDR2 SASEGT. V was cut by 3 bases and J by 4 bases, with 4 bases left in between. The CDR3: CASSDQYEQYF. CDR3 DNA sequence: TGTGCCAGCAGTGATCAGTACGAGCAGTACTTC.

CDR3 protein: CAWSVRRGQPQHF. The CDR3 nucleotides read TGTGCCTGGAGTGTACGGAGGGGCCAGCCCCAGCATTTT. V usage is TRBV30 and J usage is TRBJ1-5; D is possibly TRBD1 (5 bases). V was cut by 0 bases and J by 7 bases, with 10 bases left in between. Germline assignment: CDR1 GTSNPN and CDR2 SVGIG (reference sequence). The CDR3 is made up of 13 amino acids. Full variable domain (remainder filled in from reference TRBV30 and TRBJ1-5): SQTIHQWPATLVQPVGSPLSLECTVEGTSNPNLYWYRQAAGRGLQLLFYSVGIGQISSEVPQNLSASRPQDRQFILSSKKLLLSDSGFYLCAWSVRRGQPQHFGDGTRLSIL.

In this sample, this clone turned up once. This chain connects TRBV19 to TRBJ2-2; D remains ambiguous. CDR1 and CDR2 from the germline V gene are LNHDA and SQIVND (reference sequence). With 6 bases removed from V and 6 bases from J, the gap between germline ends came to 8 bases. CDR3 length equals 12 residues. The CDR3 reads CASSPLPGELFF. CDR3 DNA: TGTGCCAGTAGCCCACTCCCCGGGGAGCTGTTTTTT.